Presented here are 7 T cell receptor beta chains from one specimen sequenced in a study of naive and memory T cell subsets. TCR cDNA received a 3' ligated oligonucleotide that carried a UMI. The SP2 primer and nested alpha and beta constant region primers amplified ligated cDNA in four rounds. TCRdb processed the 5' RACE reads anew with MiXCR; each CDR3 protein has one entry. Found here are roughly 60,000 distinct CDR3 sequences, 7.2% of them singletons; the top ten hold 9% to 10%. Receptors originate from a male donor in good health.

The V and J genes are TRBV9 and TRBJ2-2; D gene unclear. Trimming cost V 0 bases and J 4 bases, with 4 bases left between them. The CDR3 sequence is 13 residues long. Germline loops: CDR1 SGDLS, CDR2 YYNGEE. The CDR3 bases are TGTGCCAGCAGCGTAGCTTCCACCGGGGAGCTGTTTTTT. Protein product: CASSVASTGELFF.

The sample holds a few counts of this clonotype. The chain joins TRBV6-6 to TRBJ2-5, with 9 positions matching TRBD1. Losses at the gene ends were 5 bases for V and 3 bases for J; bases not matched to a gene: 7. This CDR3 has 15 amino acids. Germline assignment: CDR1 MNHNY and CDR2 SVGAGI (reference sequence). The CDR3 DNA follows: TGTGCCAGCAGTCACCACAGGGGGCAGGAAGAGACCCAGTACTTC. It yields the protein CASSHHRGQEETQYF.

The V and J genes are TRBV18 and TRBJ2-5; no reliable D call. Germline CDR1 KGHSH, CDR2 LQKENI. The CDR3 is 12 residues long. V was trimmed by 2 bases and J by 4 bases, leaving 5 bases between them. CDR3 protein: CASSPIAETQYF. In DNA form, the CDR3 reads TGTGCCAGCTCACCAATCGCAGAGACCCAGTACTTC.

This clonotype was detected many times. The V and J genes are TRBV6-4 and TRBJ2-4; 8 positions match TRBD1. The CDR3 consists of 15 residues. V lost 7 bases to trimming and J lost 5 bases; unmatched junction nucleotides: 10. In germline, CDR1 is MRHNA, CDR2 SNTAGT. In DNA form, the CDR3 reads TGTGCCAGCATCGAATACGGGACAGGCGAAAACATTCAGTACTTC. Translation gives CASIEYGTGENIQYF.

Many counts were recorded for this clonotype. Written as DNA, the CDR3 is TGTGCCAGCAGCCGTAGTTGGAATGAGCAGTTCTTC. As protein: CASSRSWNEQFF. V gene TRBV6-5 combines with J gene TRBJ2-1, with D uncertain. This CDR3 comprises 12 residues. From germline, CDR1 is MNHEY and CDR2 SVGAGI. V lost 6 bases and J lost 7, with 10 bases in between.

The chain has TRBV14 and TRBJ2-1; 7 bases match TRBD1. J was trimmed by 2 bases and V by 1 base; bases with no gene match: 2. Germline assignment: CDR1 SGHDN and CDR2 FVKESK. The CDR3 contains 15 residues. The CDR3 reads CASSQGTGTYNEQFF. The CDR3 DNA is TGTGCCAGCAGCCAAGGGACAGGCACCTACAATGAGCAGTTCTTC.

The chain carries TRBV29-1 and TRBJ1-5; D is possibly TRBD1 (6 bases). Germline CDR1 SQVTM, CDR2 ANQGSEA. The V gene lost 3 bases and the J gene lost 6 bases, with 15 bases spanning the gap. The CDR3 covers 14 residues. CDR3 sequence reads: CSVEDPQGSQPQHF. For the CDR3, the DNA is TGCAGCGTTGAGGACCCGCAGGGGAGTCAGCCCCAGCATTTT.